Below are 6 T cell receptor beta chains sequenced from a single sample in a study of blood T cell repertoires in COVID-19. Data came from immunoSEQ multiplex PCR; TCRdb stores just in-frame clones and leaves some out. The sample lists over 85,000 clones; 85% were seen once. The sequencing input was peripheral blood. Receptors were obtained from a man in his fifties with acute or convalescent COVID-19.

The genes are TRBV5-5 and TRBJ2-5; 9 nucleotides agree with TRBD1. Germline assignment: CDR1 SGHKS and CDR2 YYEKEE (reference sequence). The CDR3 runs 15 residues. The ends lost 0 bases at V and 4 bases at J; junction bases unmatched: 4. The CDR3: CASSLDRGRLETQYF. The CDR3 DNA reads TGTGCCAGCAGCTTGGACAGGGGGCGCCTAGAGACCCAGTACTTC.

V is TRBV6-4 and J is TRBJ2-6; 9 bases agree with TRBD1. There are 19 residues in the CDR3. The germline V gene has CDR1 MRHNA and CDR2 SNTAGT. With 3 bases clipped from V and 0 bases from J, the junction kept 9 bases outside the gene matches. The CDR3 loop reads CASSEGQGSFSSGANVLTF. CDR3 nucleotide sequence: TGTGCCAGCAGTGAGGGACAGGGAAGTTTTAGCTCTGGGGCCAACGTCCTGACTTTC.

This chain connects TRBV2 to TRBJ2-1; 12 nucleotides line up with TRBD1. The germline CDR1 and CDR2 sequences are SNHLY and FYNNEI. The CDR3 runs 13 residues. Trimming cost V 7 bases and J 8 bases; bases outside gene matches: 3. The CDR3 DNA sequence: TGTGCCAGCAAAGGGACAGGGGGCTATGAGCAGTTCTTC. Translation: CASKGTGGYEQFF.

The chain links TRBV11-3 to TRBJ2-3, with D tentatively TRBD2 (5 bases). The CDR3 runs 14 residues. Trimming shortened V by 5 bases and J by 2 bases, and 11 bases separated the two germline ends. Germline V CDR1 and CDR2: SGHNT, YENEEA. The CDR3 coding sequence is TGTGCCAGCAGCCCGATAGCGTCCACAGATACGCAGTATTTT. Protein product: CASSPIASTDTQYF.

The gene calls are TRBV27 and TRBJ2-7; 11 nucleotides align to TRBD1. The V gene's germline CDR1 is MNHEY and CDR2 SMNVEV (reference sequence). The J segment lost 4 bases and the V segment lost 8 bases, leaving 13 bases of the junction unmatched. This CDR3 comprises 16 residues. The CDR3 nucleotides read TGTGCCAGCCGCTTGACGGGGACAGGGGGACTATACGAGCAGTACTTC. It codes for CASRLTGTGGLYEQYF.

The chain has TRBV7-9 and TRBJ1-5; TRBD1 matches at 8 bases. V dropped 9 bases and J dropped 1; count of bases not matched to a gene: 14. The germline gives CDR1 SEHNR, CDR2 FQNEAQ (reference sequence). The CDR3 runs to 17 residues. The CDR3 loop is CASTGAGGRPSNQPQHF. The CDR3 nucleotides are TGTGCCAGTACTGGGGCAGGGGGCCGACCCAGCAATCAGCCCCAGCATTTT.